The 21 T cell receptor beta chains in this list originate from one sample, sequenced in a study of OX40 agonist ivuxolimab in advanced cancers. TCRdb's copy holds only in-frame clones and misses some; the assay was immunoSEQ multiplex PCR. The profile covers tens of thousands of clones, with around 87% appearing a single time and roughly 1.3% taken by the ten largest. The specimen comprised CD4+ or CD8+ T cells sorted from blood, sampled in a trial of the OX40 agonist ivuxolimab. All receptors derive from an adult with an advanced solid tumor such as melanoma, head and neck, liver or kidney cancer.

V is TRBV5-1 and J is TRBJ1-6; 11 positions match TRBD1. Trimming took 5 bases from V and 8 from J; bases not matched to a gene: 9. CDR3 length: 16 amino acids. Per the germline V gene, CDR1 is SGHRS and CDR2 is YFSETQ. CDR3 sequence: CASSSTGTGGYSPLHF. DNA for the CDR3: TGCGCCAGCAGTTCAACCGGGACAGGGGGTTATTCACCCCTCCACTTT.

The gene calls are TRBV7-2 and TRBJ2-3; no clear D gene. The CDR3 consists of 17 residues. V lost 1 base, J lost 8 bases, and 22 bases lay in between. Germline V gives CDR1 SGHTA, CDR2 FQGNSA. The CDR3 reads CASSLVARTSKVSTQYF. CDR3 sequence (DNA): TGTGCCAGCAGCTTAGTTGCTAGGACCAGCAAGGTATCTACGCAGTATTTT.

This clone was counted a few times. The rearrangement uses TRBV9 and TRBJ1-6; 7 bases align to TRBD1. The CDR3 length is 13 residues. Trimming removed 4 bases from V and 9 bases from J; junction bases left unmatched: 4. Germline V gives CDR1 SGDLS, CDR2 YYNGEE. The CDR3 loop is CASSTGQLSPLHF. CDR3 nucleotides: TGTGCCAGCAGCACGGGACAGCTTTCACCCCTCCACTTT.

This clone was counted between two and nine times. The V gene is TRBV7-9, the J gene TRBJ1-5; 9 nucleotides agree with TRBD1. V lost 4 bases to trimming and J lost 3 bases; unmatched junction nucleotides: 7. Germline lookup yields CDR1 SEHNR and CDR2 FQNEAQ (reference sequence). This CDR3 is built from 16 residues. The CDR3 coding sequence is TGTGCCAGCAGCTCCGTCGGGACAGGGCACAATCAGCCCCAGCATTTT. It translates to CASSSVGTGHNQPQHF.

The V call is TRBV27, the J call TRBJ1-2; no reliable D call. V was cut by 2 bases and J by 0 bases, with 10 bases left in between. The CDR3 consists of 15 residues. Germline V gene data show CDR1 as MNHEY and CDR2 as SMNVEV (reference sequence). In nucleotides, the CDR3 is TGTGCCAGCAGTTTAAGCCGGGCAGCTAACTATGGCTACACCTTC. The encoded protein is CASSLSRAANYGYTF.

V usage is TRBV6-1 and J usage is TRBJ2-1, with 9 bases matching TRBD2. The CDR3 is made up of 15 amino acids. CDR1 and CDR2 (germline): MNHNS, SASEGT. V gave up 7 bases and J gave up 9 bases; unmatched junction bases: 13. CDR3 region: CASMWRGGWMGEQFF. CDR3 nucleotides: TGTGCCAGCATGTGGCGGGGGGGCTGGATGGGTGAGCAGTTCTTC.

The chain's CDR3 is CASSLGHQTSGNTIYF. The CDR3 bases are TGTGCCAGCAGCTTAGGACATCAGACCTCTGGAAACACCATATATTTT. The V gene is TRBV7-2, the J gene TRBJ1-3; D is unclear. The CDR3 length is 16 residues. V was trimmed by 1 base and J by 0 bases, leaving 10 bases between them. CDR1 SGHTA and CDR2 FQGNSA come from the germline V gene.

This clone was seen more than once but under ten times. V and J are TRBV2 and TRBJ2-4, with TRBD2 matching over 7 bases. The V segment lost 6 bases and the J segment 4 bases; nucleotides outside the gene matches: 6. The germline CDR1 and CDR2 sequences are SNHLY and FYNNEI. The CDR3 covers 14 residues. The CDR3 region has the DNA TGTGCCAGCAGCCGGACTAGTTTTAAAAACATTCAGTACTTC. This translates into CASSRTSFKNIQYF.

The chain combines TRBV4-2 with TRBJ2-3; 8 bases fit TRBD2. This CDR3 contains 17 residues. V lost 1 base, J lost 0 bases, and 6 bases stayed unmatched. The germline CDR1 and CDR2 sequences are LGHNA and YNFKEQ. Here the CDR3 DNA reads TGTGCCAGCAGCCAAGTCGGTGTAGCGGGGAGCACAGATACGCAGTATTTT. This translates into CASSQVGVAGSTDTQYF.

The V and J genes are TRBV28 and TRBJ1-1, with a tentative D call TRBD1 (6 bases). Germline values: CDR1 MDHEN, CDR2 SYDVKM. The CDR3 length is 16 residues. The V end lost 4 bases, the J end lost 0 bases, and 15 bases lay between the germline ends. In DNA form, the CDR3 reads TGTGCCAGCAGTTCTCCGGGGGCGAGCATGAACACTGAAGCTTTCTTT. It yields the protein CASSSPGASMNTEAFF.

V usage is TRBV6-1 and J usage is TRBJ1-1; 9 positions match TRBD1. Per the germline V gene, CDR1 is MNHNS and CDR2 is SASEGT. V trimming: 4 bases; J trimming: 5 bases; junction bases outside the gene matches: 8. This CDR3 has 15 amino acids. The CDR3 is CASSGSQGARTEAFF. The CDR3 region has the DNA TGTGCCAGCAGTGGATCACAGGGGGCGAGAACTGAAGCTTTCTTT.

The chain has TRBV5-6 and TRBJ1-4; D gene unclear. The CDR3 length is 14 residues. The V gene lost 4 bases and the J gene lost 4 bases, with 11 bases spanning the gap. Germline lookup yields CDR1 SGHDT and CDR2 YYEEEE. The CDR3 DNA follows: TGTGCCAGCAGCAGGGCCTATAGTAATGAAAAACTGTTTTTT. This encodes CASSRAYSNEKLFF.

The V gene is TRBV18, the J gene TRBJ1-3, with 8 nucleotides matching TRBD1. The ends lost 3 bases at V and 0 bases at J; junction bases unmatched: 7. The CDR3 contains 17 residues. Germline V gives CDR1 KGHSH, CDR2 LQKENI. For the CDR3, the DNA is TGTGCCAGCTCACCGCAGGGACAGGCACCCTCTGGAAACACCATATATTTT. Its protein product is CASSPQGQAPSGNTIYF.

CDR3 amino acids: CASSPTGSLEKLFF. The DNA of the CDR3 is TGCGCCAGCAGCCCAACAGGGTCACTCGAAAAACTGTTTTTT. The chain uses TRBV5-1 and TRBJ1-4; D may be TRBD1 (6 bases). V was cut by 4 bases and J by 8 bases, with 15 bases left in between. Germline V CDR1 and CDR2: SGHRS, YFSETQ. This CDR3 region has 14 residues.

V and J are TRBV6-1 and TRBJ1-5; no reliable D call. V lost 1 base and J 3 bases, leaving 10 bases between the germline ends. Germline V gene sequence: CDR1 MNHNS, CDR2 SASEGT. The CDR3 has 15 amino acids. CDR3: CASSEGRQNNQPQHF. As DNA, the CDR3 is TGTGCCAGCAGTGAAGGGAGGCAGAACAATCAGCCCCAGCATTTT.

The CDR3 is CASSLPVGQRYGYTF. DNA of the CDR3: TGTGCCAGCAGCTTACCGGTGGGACAGCGCTATGGCTACACCTTC. The chain couples TRBV11-2 to TRBJ1-2, with 7 bases identical to TRBD1. V shed 2 bases and J 4 bases; nucleotides not matched to a gene: 7. The CDR3 loop spans 15 amino acids. Germline lookup yields CDR1 SGHAT and CDR2 FQNNGV.

V gene TRBV5-1 combines with J gene TRBJ2-5, with D perhaps matching TRBD1 (5 bases). V was trimmed by 0 bases and J by 1 base, leaving 10 bases between them. Germline CDR1 and CDR2: SGHRS and YFSETQ. This CDR3 region has 15 residues. The CDR3: CASSLGPRAQETQYF. The CDR3 DNA reads as TGCGCCAGCAGCTTGGGACCCAGGGCCCAAGAGACCCAGTACTTC.

About this clone: Compared with germline, one end of the junction differs, possibly owing to a read error. The chain is built from TRBV2 and TRBJ2-2; possibly TRBD1 for D (5 bases). This CDR3 has 14 residues. The V gene's germline CDR1 is SNHLY and CDR2 FYNNEI. CDR3 residues: CASSEQGITEELFF. The CDR3 DNA is TGTGCCAGCAGTGAACAGGGAATTACCGAGGAGCTGTTTTTT.

This chain connects TRBV2 to TRBJ2-3, with D maybe TRBD2 (6 bases). Germline CDR1 reads SNHLY; CDR2 reads FYNNEI. The V end lost 1 base, the J end lost 3 bases, and 14 bases lay between the germline ends. The CDR3 is made up of 16 amino acids. The chain's CDR3 is CASSEVGLEPTDTQYF. CDR3 sequence (DNA): TGTGCCAGCAGTGAAGTGGGACTTGAGCCTACAGATACGCAGTATTTT.

V gene TRBV6-6 combines with J gene TRBJ1-2; 9 bases map to TRBD1. The length of the CDR3 is 12 residues. Germline CDR1 and CDR2: MNHNY and SVGAGI (reference sequence). V was clipped by 8 bases and J by 10 bases; unmatched bases: 8. The chain's CDR3 is CASGGGQGIYTF. The CDR3 coding sequence is TGTGCCAGCGGGGGGGGACAGGGAATCTACACCTTC.

The V gene is TRBV7-3, the J gene TRBJ2-3; TRBD1 is a possible D gene (5 bases). Germline V lookup: CDR1 SGHTA, CDR2 FQGTGA. V lost 3 bases and J 0 bases, leaving 7 bases between the germline ends. This CDR3 is 14 amino acids long. The DNA for the CDR3 is TGTGCCAGCAGCTTCCAGGGCAGCACAGATACGCAGTATTTT. This gives the protein CASSFQGSTDTQYF.